The TCR beta chain under discussion was sequenced for a study of tumor-infiltrating lymphocytes in primary liver carcinoma. The wider study: Surgical resection was the treatment these patients received for primary liver carcinoma. Ranging in age from 30 to 69 years, the patients were men and women. Tumors were staged T1-T3 N0M0 and measured about 4 to 11 cm across.

Study-wide results and caveats: Tumors carried a top-250-clone fraction significantly exceeding that of blood (p = 0.039).

With a constant-region primer, TCR beta cDNA was made from 400 to 550 ng of total RNA. Three nested multiplex PCR rounds, a slightly modified ARM-PCR, produced the libraries for TCR beta. The first two PCR rounds used TRBV1-TRBV30 primers with a Cbeta primer, around 10 cycles each. TCRdb passed the multiplex PCR reads through MiXCR, listing each CDR3 protein once. In the table there are fewer than 350,000 distinct CDR3 sequences, around three fifths of which are singletons. Details on this clonotype: Its target is not known.

J was trimmed by 7 bases and V by 0 bases; bases with no gene match: 12. This CDR3 contains 17 residues. Germline assignment: CDR1 MNHEY and CDR2 SVGAGI. Alongside blood RNA obtained from unsorted whole blood, germline DNA was also extracted. The chain carries TRBV6-5 and TRBJ2-1; 7 bases align to TRBD2. The sequencing input was peripheral blood. The sequence came from a man aged 35-49 years with primary liver carcinoma and hepatitis B virus infection. The chain's CDR3 is CASSYSSPSGIRNEQFF. The CDR3 nucleotides are TGTGCCAGCAGTTACTCGAGTCCCAGCGGGATTAGAAATGAGCAGTTCTTC.